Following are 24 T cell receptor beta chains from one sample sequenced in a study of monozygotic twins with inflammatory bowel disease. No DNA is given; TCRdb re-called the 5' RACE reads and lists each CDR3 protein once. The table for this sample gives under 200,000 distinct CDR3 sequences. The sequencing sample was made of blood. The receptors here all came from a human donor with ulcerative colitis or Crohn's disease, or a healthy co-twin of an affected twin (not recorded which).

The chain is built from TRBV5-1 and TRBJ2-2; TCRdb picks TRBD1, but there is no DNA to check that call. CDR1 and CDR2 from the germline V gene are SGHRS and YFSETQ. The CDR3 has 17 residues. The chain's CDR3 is CASSLLGGNANTGELFF.

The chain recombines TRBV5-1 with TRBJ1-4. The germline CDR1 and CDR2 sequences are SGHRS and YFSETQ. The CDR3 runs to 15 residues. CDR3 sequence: CASSLGTTTNEKLFF. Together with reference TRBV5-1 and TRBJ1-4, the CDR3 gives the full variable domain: KAGVTQTPRYLIKTRGQQVTLSCSPISGHRSVSWYQQTPGQGLQFLFEYFSETQRNKGNFPGRFSGRQFSNSRSEMNVSTLELGDSALYLCASSLGTTTNEKLFFGSGTQLSVL.

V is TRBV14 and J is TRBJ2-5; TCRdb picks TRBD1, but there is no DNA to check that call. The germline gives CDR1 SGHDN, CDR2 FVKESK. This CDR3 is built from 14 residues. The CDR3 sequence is CASSPTTGVETQYF.

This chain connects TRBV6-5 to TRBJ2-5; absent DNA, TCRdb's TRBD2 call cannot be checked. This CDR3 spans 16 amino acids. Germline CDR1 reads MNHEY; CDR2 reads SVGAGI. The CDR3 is CASSYSTSLGEETQYF.

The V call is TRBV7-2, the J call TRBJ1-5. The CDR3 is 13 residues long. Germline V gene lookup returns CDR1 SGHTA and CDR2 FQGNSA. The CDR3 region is CASSVVPDQPQHF.

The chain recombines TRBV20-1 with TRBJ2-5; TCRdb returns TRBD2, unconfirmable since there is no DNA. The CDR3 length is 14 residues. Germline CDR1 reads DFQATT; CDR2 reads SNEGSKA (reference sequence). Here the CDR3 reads CSAHQRLAEETQYF.

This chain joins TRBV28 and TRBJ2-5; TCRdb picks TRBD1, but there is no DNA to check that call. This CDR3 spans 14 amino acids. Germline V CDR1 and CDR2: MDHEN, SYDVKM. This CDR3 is CASSPRGEVETQYF.

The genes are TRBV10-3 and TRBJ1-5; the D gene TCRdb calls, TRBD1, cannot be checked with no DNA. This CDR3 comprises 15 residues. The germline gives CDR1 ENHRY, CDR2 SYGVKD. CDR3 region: CAISSGDRANQPQHF.

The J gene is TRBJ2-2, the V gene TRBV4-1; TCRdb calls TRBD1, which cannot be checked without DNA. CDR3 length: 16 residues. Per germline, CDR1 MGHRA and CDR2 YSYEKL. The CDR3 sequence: CASSQGQGTNTGELFF.

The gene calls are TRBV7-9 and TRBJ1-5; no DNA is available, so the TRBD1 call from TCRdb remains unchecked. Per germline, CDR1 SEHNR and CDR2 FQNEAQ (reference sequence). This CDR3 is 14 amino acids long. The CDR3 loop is CASSRTGSNQPQHF.

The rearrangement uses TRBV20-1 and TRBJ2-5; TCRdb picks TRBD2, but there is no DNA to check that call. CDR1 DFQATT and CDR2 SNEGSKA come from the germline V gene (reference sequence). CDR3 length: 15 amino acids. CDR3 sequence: CSARRTSGRGETQYF.

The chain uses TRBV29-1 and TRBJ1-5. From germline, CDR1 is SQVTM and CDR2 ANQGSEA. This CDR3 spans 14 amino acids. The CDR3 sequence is CSVSGLNSNQPQHF. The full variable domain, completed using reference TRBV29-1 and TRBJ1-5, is SAVISQKPSRDICQRGTSLTIQCQVDSQVTMMFWYRQQPGQSLTLIATANQGSEATYESGFVIDKFPISRPNLTFSTLTVSNMSPEDSSIYLCSVSGLNSNQPQHFGDGTRLSIL.

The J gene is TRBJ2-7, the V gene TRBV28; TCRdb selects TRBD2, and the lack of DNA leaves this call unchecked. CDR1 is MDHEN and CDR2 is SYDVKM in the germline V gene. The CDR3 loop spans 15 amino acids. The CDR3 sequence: CASTRLGGENYEQYF.

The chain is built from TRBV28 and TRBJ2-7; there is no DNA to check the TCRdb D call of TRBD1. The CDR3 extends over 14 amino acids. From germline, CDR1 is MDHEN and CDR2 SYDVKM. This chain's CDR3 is CASSFPGYSYEQYF.

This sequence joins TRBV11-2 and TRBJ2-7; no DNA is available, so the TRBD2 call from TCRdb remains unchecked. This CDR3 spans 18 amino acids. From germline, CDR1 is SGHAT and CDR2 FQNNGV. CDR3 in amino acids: CASSRTGTSGTYSYEQYF.

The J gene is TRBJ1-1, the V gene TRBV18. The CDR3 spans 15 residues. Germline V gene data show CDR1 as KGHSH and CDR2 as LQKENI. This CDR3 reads CASSPLTGGESEAFF.

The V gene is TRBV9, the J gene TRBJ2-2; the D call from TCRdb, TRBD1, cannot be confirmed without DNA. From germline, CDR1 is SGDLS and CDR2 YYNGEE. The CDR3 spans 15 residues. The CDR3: CASRTGERTTGELFF.

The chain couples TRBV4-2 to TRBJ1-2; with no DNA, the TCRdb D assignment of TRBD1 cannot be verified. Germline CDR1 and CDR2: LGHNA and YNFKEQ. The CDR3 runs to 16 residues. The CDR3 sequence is CASSQPSTGGVGGYTF.

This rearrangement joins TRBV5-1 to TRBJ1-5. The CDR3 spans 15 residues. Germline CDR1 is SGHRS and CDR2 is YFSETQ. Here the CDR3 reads CASSPDSRGNQPQHF. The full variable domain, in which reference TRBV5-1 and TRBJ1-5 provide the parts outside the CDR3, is KAGVTQTPRYLIKTRGQQVTLSCSPISGHRSVSWYQQTPGQGLQFLFEYFSETQRNKGNFPGRFSGRQFSNSRSEMNVSTLELGDSALYLCASSPDSRGNQPQHFGDGTRLSIL.

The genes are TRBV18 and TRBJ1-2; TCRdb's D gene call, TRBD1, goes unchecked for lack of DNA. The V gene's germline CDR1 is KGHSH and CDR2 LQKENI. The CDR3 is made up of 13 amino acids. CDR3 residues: CASSQTGDYGYTF.

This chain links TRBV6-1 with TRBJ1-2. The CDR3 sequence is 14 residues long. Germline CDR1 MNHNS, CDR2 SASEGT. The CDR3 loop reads CASSEAVTSYGYTF.

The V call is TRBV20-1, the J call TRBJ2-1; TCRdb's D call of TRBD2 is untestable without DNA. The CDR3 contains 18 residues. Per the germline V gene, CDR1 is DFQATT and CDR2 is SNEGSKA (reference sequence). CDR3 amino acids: CSARDLGFRLAVYNEQFF.

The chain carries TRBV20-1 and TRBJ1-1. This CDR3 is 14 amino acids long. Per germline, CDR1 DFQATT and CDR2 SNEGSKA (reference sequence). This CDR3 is CSAPSAGSNTEAFF.

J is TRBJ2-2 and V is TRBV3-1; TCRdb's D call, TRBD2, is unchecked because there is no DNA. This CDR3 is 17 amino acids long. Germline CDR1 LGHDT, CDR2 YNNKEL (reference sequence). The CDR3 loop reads CASSPTRTRPNTGELFF.